Each of the 3 T cell receptor beta chains below was sequenced from the same sample in a study of memory CD4+ T cells and cytomegalovirus serostatus. The sort gate was single viable CD3+CD4+CD8-CD45RO+ cells for memory CD4+ T cells. Sequencing used immunoSEQ multiplex PCR; TCRdb keeps in-frame clones, though not all of them. The top ten hold around 0.72% of the sample, which has about 41,000 clones, roughly 83% seen once. What was sequenced was memory CD4+ T cells from blood. Receptors originate from an adult in good health and CMV-seronegative.

The chain uses TRBV5-1 and TRBJ1-2, with 12 nucleotides matching TRBD1. V lost 5 bases and J lost 5; bases outside the gene matches: 7. The germline V gene has CDR1 SGHRS and CDR2 YFSETQ. The CDR3 is 15 amino acids. The CDR3 DNA is TGCGCCAGCAGGAAAACGGGACAGGGGGCTTATGGCTACACCTTC. Its protein is CASRKTGQGAYGYTF.

The V call is TRBV4-1, the J call TRBJ2-2; 8 nucleotides match TRBD1. Germline CDR1 reads MGHRA; CDR2 reads YSYEKL. This CDR3 region has 17 residues. The V segment lost 3 bases and the J segment 3 bases; nucleotides outside the gene matches: 9. This CDR3 is CASSHPTGGKDTGELFF. CDR3 DNA: TGCGCCAGCAGCCATCCCACAGGGGGGAAGGACACCGGGGAGCTGTTTTTT.

The rearrangement joins TRBV27 to TRBJ1-5, with 9 bases fitting TRBD1. There are 17 residues in the CDR3. Trimming took 8 bases from V and 1 from J; bases not matched to a gene: 12. Germline loops: CDR1 MNHEY, CDR2 SMNVEV (reference sequence). DNA for the CDR3: TGTGCCAGCCCTCGACTACAGGGGGCATTGAGCAATCAGCCCCAGCATTTT. This sequence encodes CASPRLQGALSNQPQHF.